Listed here are 15 T cell receptor beta chains from one sample, sequenced in a study of T cells in Graves' hyperthyroidism and ophthalmopathy. Authors of the study amplified TCR beta CDR3 regions from RNA transcripts. The TCR CDR3 was amplified in a first-round RT-PCR using the HTBI primer set. In TCRdb, the multiplex PCR reads were re-called with MiXCR into one record per CDR3 protein. The sample records a few hundred thousand distinct CDR3 sequences, roughly 13% being singletons. The sequencing input was blood. The receptor source for this set is a woman aged 40 to 49 with Graves' ophthalmopathy.

This clonotype has at least ten counts. CDR3 in amino acids: CASSGGRAEQFF. The DNA for the CDR3 is TGTGCCAGCAGTGGCGGGAGGGCCGAACAGTTCTTC. The J gene is TRBJ2-1, the V gene TRBV2; 9 bases fit TRBD2. CDR3 size: 12 residues. Looked up from germline, CDR1 is SNHLY and CDR2 is FYNNEI. Losses at the gene ends were 4 bases for V and 13 bases for J; bases not matched to a gene: 5. Filled out from reference TRBV2 and TRBJ2-1, the complete variable domain reads EPEVTQTPSHQVTQMGQEVILRCVPISNHLYFYWYRQILGQKVEFLVSFYNNEISEKSEIFDDQFSVERPDGSNFTLKIRSTKLEDSAMYFCASSGGRAEQFFGPGTRLTVL.

There are many counts of this clonotype. The chain joins TRBV14 to TRBJ2-7, with 7 nucleotides matching TRBD2. CDR3 length equals 17 residues. CDR1 and CDR2 (germline): SGHDN, FVKESK. J was trimmed by 2 bases and V by 0 bases; bases with no gene match: 10. This chain's CDR3 is CASSQERRGGRTYEQYF. The CDR3 DNA reads as TGTGCCAGCAGCCAAGAGAGGCGCGGGGGAAGAACCTACGAGCAGTACTTC.

Only a few counts were recorded for this clonotype. The chain recombines TRBV4-1 with TRBJ1-2; possible D gene TRBD1, 5 bases. This CDR3 region has 14 residues. CDR1 and CDR2 (germline): MGHRA, YSYEKL. Deletions cut 1 base from V and 4 bases from J, with 10 bases between. CDR3 in amino acids: CASSQVGALYGYTF. In DNA form, the CDR3 reads TGCGCCAGCAGCCAAGTAGGGGCCCTCTATGGCTACACCTTC.

The V gene is TRBV12-3 or TRBV12-4, the J gene TRBJ1-3, with D possibly TRBD1 on 5 matching bases. The CDR3 totals 16 residues. Trimming left V 5 bases short and J 0 bases short, with 14 bases between. Here the CDR3 DNA reads TGTGCCAGCAGTCCTCGGGGGGGAAGCTCTGGAAACACCATATATTTT. Amino acid sequence: CASSPRGGSSGNTIYF.

This clonotype was seen at least ten times. CDR3 nucleotide sequence: TGTGCCAGCAGTTCCCCCAGGAGGGGACAGGGAAGGTACGAGCAGTACTTC. This gives the protein CASSSPRRGQGRYEQYF. The rearrangement uses TRBV28 and TRBJ2-7; 9 bases are a match to TRBD1. V was clipped by 4 bases and J by 4 bases; unmatched bases: 14. CDR3 length equals 17 residues. Germline CDR1 and CDR2: MDHEN and SYDVKM.

Ten or more counts support this clonotype. V usage is TRBV6-1 and J usage is TRBJ2-7; D might be TRBD2 (6 bases). V lost 11 bases and J lost 7, with 12 bases in between. Germline V lookup: CDR1 MNHNS, CDR2 SASEGT. The CDR3 runs to 10 residues. The CDR3 reads CALASGEQYF. CDR3 nucleotide sequence: TGTGCCCTAGCGTCGGGGGAGCAGTACTTC.

This clonotype was seen ten or more times. The rearrangement joins TRBV29-1 to TRBJ2-7; TRBD1 agrees at 8 bases. Germline loops: CDR1 SQVTM, CDR2 ANQGSEA. The CDR3 loop spans 13 amino acids. V dropped 4 bases and J dropped 4; count of bases not matched to a gene: 6. The DNA for the CDR3 is TGCAGCGTTGTTACAGGGGGAAGGTACGAGCAGTACTTC. As protein: CSVVTGGRYEQYF.

The sample holds many counts of this clonotype. The V and J genes are TRBV11-2 and TRBJ1-1; 7 bases match TRBD1. The CDR3 covers 13 residues. From germline, CDR1 is SGHAT and CDR2 FQNNGV. Unmatched junction bases numbered 10, after V lost 5 bases and J lost 10 bases. CDR3 DNA sequence: TGTGCCAGCAGCCCAGCGGGAGGGGGCAGAGCTTTCTTT. Protein sequence: CASSPAGGGRAFF.

This clonotype was found many times. The chain links TRBV6-1 to TRBJ1-1; D remains unclear. This CDR3 is 14 amino acids long. The germline V and J ends were trimmed by 6 bases and 5 bases, with 16 bases remaining between them. CDR1 is MNHNS, CDR2 SASEGT, per germline. CDR3 sequence (DNA): TGTGCCAGCAGCGTGAGGAACCGAGGGACTGAAGCTTTCTTT. Translating it yields CASSVRNRGTEAFF.

This clonotype was detected many times. The rearrangement joins TRBV6-5 to TRBJ2-3; 11 nucleotides align to TRBD2. The V gene's germline CDR1 is MNHEY and CDR2 SVGAGI. The junction had 8 bases not matched to a gene; V was cut back by 0 bases and J by 3 bases. The CDR3 runs to 18 residues. Here the CDR3 reads CASSYSGTSGEETDTQYF. DNA for the CDR3: TGTGCCAGCAGTTACTCGGGGACTAGCGGTGAGGAGACAGATACGCAGTATTTT.

This chain joins TRBV7-9 and TRBJ2-2; D is undetermined. The V end was cut by 5 bases, the J end by 3 bases, with 7 bases between. CDR1 is SEHNR, CDR2 FQNEAQ, per germline (reference sequence). CDR3 length: 13 amino acids. The CDR3 loop is CASSPGDTGELFF. As DNA, the CDR3 is TGTGCCAGCAGCCCCGGAGACACCGGGGAGCTGTTTTTT.

This clonotype was recorded many times. The gene calls are TRBV9 and TRBJ1-2; D call uncertain. The germline V gene has CDR1 SGDLS and CDR2 YYNGEE. The ends were cut back, 4 bases at V and 4 bases at J, with 17 bases in the middle. There are 15 residues in the CDR3. CDR3 sequence reads: CASSPPDRRPYGYTF. In nucleotides, the CDR3 is TGTGCCAGCAGCCCCCCGGACCGCCGTCCCTATGGCTACACCTTC.

This clonotype was detected a few times. One base away lies a much larger clone, so this may be a sequencing read error. The CDR3 ends on some other residue instead of the conserved phenylalanine or tryptophan, so this is likely a read error. The chain has TRBV11-3 and TRBJ2-7; 7 bases fit TRBD1. Germline CDR1 and CDR2: SGHNT and YENEEA. The CDR3 length is 15 residues. CDR3 sequence: CANSLDAGTVYEQYL. DNA of the CDR3: TGTGCCAACAGCTTAGACGCCGGGACAGTCTACGAGCAGTACCTC.

This clonotype was detected a few times. The chain uses TRBV6-9 and TRBJ1-5; D is perhaps TRBD1 (5 bases). Germline CDR1 and CDR2: MNHGY and SVAAGI. Trimming pared 1 base from V and 0 bases from J, leaving 25 bases between. The CDR3 is made up of 21 amino acids. The CDR3 bases are TGTGCCAGCAGTTATTACGTAGATTCAGGGATAAAAGGGCATAGCAATCAGCCCCAGCATTTT. Translating gives CASSYYVDSGIKGHSNQPQHF.

This clonotype showed up many times. The chain employs TRBV11-2 and TRBJ2-7; 9 bases line up with TRBD1. V shed 2 bases and J 2 bases; nucleotides not matched to a gene: 7. This CDR3 region has 16 residues. Germline V gene lookup returns CDR1 SGHAT and CDR2 FQNNGV. DNA for the CDR3: TGTGCCAGCAGCTTAAACATGGGACAGGGTACCTACGAGCAGTACTTC. Protein: CASSLNMGQGTYEQYF.